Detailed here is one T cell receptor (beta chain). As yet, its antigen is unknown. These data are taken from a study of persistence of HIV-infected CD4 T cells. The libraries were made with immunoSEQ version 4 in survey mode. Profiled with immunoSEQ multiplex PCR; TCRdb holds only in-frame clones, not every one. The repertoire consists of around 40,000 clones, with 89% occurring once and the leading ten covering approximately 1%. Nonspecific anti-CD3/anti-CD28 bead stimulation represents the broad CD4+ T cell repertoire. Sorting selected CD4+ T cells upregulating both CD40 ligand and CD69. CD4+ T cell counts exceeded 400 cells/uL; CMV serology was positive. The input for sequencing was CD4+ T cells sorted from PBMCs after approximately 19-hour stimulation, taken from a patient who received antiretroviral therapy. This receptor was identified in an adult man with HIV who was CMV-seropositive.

CDR3 coding DNA: TGTGCCAGCCTTCTCGGGACATCCTTCCAGGGCGGGGGGAACACCGGGGAGCTGTTTTTT. Translation: CASLLGTSFQGGGNTGELFF. The chain links TRBV28 to TRBJ2-2; D perhaps matches TRBD2 (7 bases). The V end lost 8 bases, the J end lost 1 base, and 29 bases lay between the germline ends. The CDR3 contains 20 residues. CDR1 and CDR2 from the germline V gene are MDHEN and SYDVKM.